Below are 29 T cell receptor beta chains sequenced from a single sample in a study of control samples from healthy donors and cancer patients. Clones were read by immunoSEQ multiplex PCR, and TCRdb kept only the in-frame ones, dropping some. The sample lists approximately 150,000 clones; approximately 91% were seen once. The specimen was blood. Every receptor here comes from a man aged 25-40 years in good health.

The V and J genes are TRBV5-4 and TRBJ1-6; 7 nucleotides agree with TRBD1. Unmatched junction bases numbered 2, after V lost 4 bases and J lost 4 bases. The length of the CDR3 is 14 residues. Germline assignment: CDR1 SGHNT and CDR2 YYREEE (reference sequence). CDR3 coding DNA: TGTGCCAGCAGCCGGACAGGATATAATTCACCCCTCCACTTT. Translated, it gives CASSRTGYNSPLHF. Full variable domain (outside the CDR3, taken from reference TRBV5-4 and TRBJ1-6): ETGVTQSPTHLIKTRGQQVTLRCSSQSGHNTVSWYQQALGQGPQFIFQYYREEENGRGNFPPRFSGLQFPNYSSELNVNALELDDSALYLCASSRTGYNSPLHFGNGTRLTVT.

The chain is built from TRBV2 and TRBJ2-3; D uncertain. CDR3 size: 16 residues. The V gene lost 2 bases and the J gene lost 6 bases, with 18 bases spanning the gap. Germline V CDR1 and CDR2: SNHLY, FYNNEI. The CDR3 here is CASSESLGSALDTQYF. The CDR3 nucleotides are TGTGCCAGCAGTGAATCTTTGGGATCCGCCCTGGATACGCAGTATTTT.

The V gene is TRBV7-2, the J gene TRBJ1-6; D uncertain. V was clipped by 10 bases and J by 0 bases, with 7 bases between them. The CDR3 totals 13 residues. Germline loops: CDR1 SGHTA, CDR2 FQGNSA. CDR3 region: CATGISYNSPLHF. For the CDR3, the DNA is TGTGCCACCGGAATCTCCTATAATTCACCCCTCCACTTT.

With regard to this clone: The junction departs from germline at one end; a sequencing error may be responsible. V usage is TRBV7-7 and J usage is TRBJ2-5; the D gene is possibly TRBD2 (5 bases). The germline V gene encodes CDR1 SSHAT and CDR2 FNYEAQ (reference sequence). The CDR3 runs to 15 residues. The CDR3 loop reads CASSKGTGNQETQYF. Written as DNA, the CDR3 is TGTGCTAGCAGCAAGGGAACGGGAAATCAAGAGACCCAGTACTTC.

This CDR3 reads CASSQDQAGATYNEQFF. CDR3 in DNA: TGCGCCAGCAGCCAAGATCAGGCGGGGGCTACCTACAATGAGCAGTTCTTC. This chain connects TRBV4-3 to TRBJ2-1; weak D call: TRBD2 (7 bases). The V end was cut by 0 bases, the J end by 2 bases, with 14 bases between. The CDR3 is 17 residues long. Germline CDR1 and CDR2: LGHNA and YSLEER.

The chain joins TRBV19 to TRBJ2-5; 7 nucleotides align to TRBD1. CDR1 and CDR2 (germline): LNHDA, SQIVND (reference sequence). This CDR3 is 13 amino acids long. Unmatched junction bases numbered 3, after V lost 6 bases and J lost 2 bases. CDR3 nucleotide sequence: TGTGCCAGTAGCGACAGGGCGCAAGAGACCCAGTACTTC. The encoded protein is CASSDRAQETQYF. The full variable domain, rest sourced from reference TRBV19 and TRBJ2-5, is DGGITQSPKYLFRKEGQNVTLSCEQNLNHDAMYWYRQDPGQGLRLIYYSQIVNDFQKGDIAEGYSVSREKKESFPLTVTSAQKNPTAFYLCASSDRAQETQYFGPGTRLLVL.

The genes are TRBV7-3 and TRBJ2-1; D unresolved. Trimming cost V 1 base and J 5 bases, with 12 bases left between them. CDR1 is SGHTA, CDR2 FQGTGA, per germline. The CDR3 runs to 15 residues. DNA of the CDR3: TGTGCCAGCAGCTTAAGCCCGGGTTATAACAATGAGCAGTTCTTC. This sequence encodes CASSLSPGYNNEQFF. The full variable domain, in which reference TRBV7-3 and TRBJ2-1 provide the parts outside the CDR3, is GAGVSQTPSNKVTEKGKYVELRCDPISGHTALYWYRQSLGQGPEFLIYFQGTGAADDSGLPNDRFFAVRPEGSVSTLKIQRTERGDSAVYLCASSLSPGYNNEQFFGPGTRLTVL.

The genes are TRBV19 and TRBJ2-2, with D uncertain. This CDR3 has 16 amino acids. CDR1 and CDR2 (germline): LNHDA, SQIVND (reference sequence). Trimming took 3 bases from V and 2 from J, leaving 13 bases between them. CDR3: CASSILVGSNTGELFF. The CDR3 DNA is TGTGCCAGTAGTATCCTCGTGGGGTCAAACACCGGGGAGCTGTTTTTT. The entire variable domain, with the rest obtained from reference TRBV19 and TRBJ2-2, is as follows: DGGITQSPKYLFRKEGQNVTLSCEQNLNHDAMYWYRQDPGQGLRLIYYSQIVNDFQKGDIAEGYSVSREKKESFPLTVTSAQKNPTAFYLCASSILVGSNTGELFFGEGSRLTVL.

The chain has TRBV19 and TRBJ2-1; 10 bases agree with TRBD2. Losses at the gene ends were 1 base for V and 7 bases for J; bases not matched to a gene: 10. The CDR3 covers 17 residues. Germline V gene lookup returns CDR1 LNHDA and CDR2 SQIVND (reference sequence). The CDR3 DNA reads TGTGCCAGTAGTATAGTCCCCCGTGGTAGCGGGAGGAATGAGCAGTTCTTC. As protein: CASSIVPRGSGRNEQFF.

The chain uses TRBV6-1 and TRBJ2-7, with 16 nucleotides matching TRBD2. V was clipped by 3 bases and J by 1 base; unmatched bases: 9. In germline, CDR1 is MNHNS, CDR2 SASEGT. This CDR3 is built from 19 residues. The CDR3 DNA reads as TGTGCCAGCAGTGACGAACCGGGACTAGCGGGAGGGATGTCCTACGAGCAGTACTTC. Protein product: CASSDEPGLAGGMSYEQYF.

The chain has TRBV15 and TRBJ2-4; no clear D. The germline V gene encodes CDR1 LNHNV and CDR2 YYDKDF (reference sequence). The CDR3 is 15 amino acids. V was cut by 6 bases and J by 0 bases, with 12 bases left in between. CDR3 amino acids: CATRREPGAKNIQYF. The CDR3 nucleotides read TGTGCCACCAGAAGGGAACCCGGAGCCAAAAACATTCAGTACTTC.

The rearrangement joins TRBV28 to TRBJ2-1, with 15 bases aligning to TRBD2. With 8 bases clipped from V and 8 bases from J, the junction kept 1 base outside the gene matches. The CDR3 is 13 amino acids. Germline values: CDR1 MDHEN, CDR2 SYDVKM. The CDR3 is CASGTSGRYEQFF. CDR3 in DNA: TGTGCCAGCGGGACTAGCGGGAGGTATGAGCAGTTCTTC.

The chain employs TRBV19 and TRBJ2-7, with D uncertain. Germline V gene sequence: CDR1 LNHDA, CDR2 SQIVND (reference sequence). This CDR3 is 13 amino acids long. The germline V and J ends were trimmed by 3 bases and 3 bases, with 9 bases remaining between them. CDR3 protein: CASSIGLLYEQYF. The CDR3 DNA sequence: TGTGCCAGTAGTATTGGATTACTCTACGAGCAGTACTTC.

The chain couples TRBV5-8 to TRBJ2-7; no clear D. The CDR3 is made up of 13 amino acids. V was cut by 7 bases and J by 10 bases, with 21 bases left in between. Per the germline V gene, CDR1 is SGHTS and CDR2 is YDEGEE. The CDR3 loop reads CASGLGRSLEQYF. CDR3 nucleotides: TGTGCCAGCGGATTGGGCCGGAGCCTGGAACAGTACTTC.

V gene TRBV2 combines with J gene TRBJ1-1; the D gene is possibly TRBD1 (5 bases). V dropped 3 bases and J dropped 1 base, with 12 bases sitting between them. The germline V gene has CDR1 SNHLY and CDR2 FYNNEI. The length of the CDR3 is 15 residues. The CDR3 is CASSDHDRPNTEAFF. CDR3 nucleotides: TGTGCCAGCAGTGATCATGACAGACCGAACACTGAAGCTTTCTTT.

V and J are TRBV5-4 and TRBJ2-7; 9 bases fit TRBD1. This CDR3 has 15 residues. Germline loops: CDR1 SGHNT, CDR2 YYREEE (reference sequence). Unmatched junction bases numbered 10, after V lost 4 bases and J lost 5 bases. CDR3 loop: CASSIQGAVGNEQYF. The CDR3, as DNA: TGTGCCAGCAGCATACAGGGGGCGGTCGGTAACGAGCAGTACTTC.

V gene TRBV6-6 combines with J gene TRBJ1-2; 7 bases fit TRBD1. The trim removed 3 bases at V and 2 bases at J, leaving 3 bases unmatched. Looked up from germline, CDR1 is MNHNY and CDR2 is SVGAGI (reference sequence). This CDR3 spans 14 amino acids. The CDR3 region is CASSYAGGNYGYTF. As DNA, the CDR3 is TGTGCCAGCAGTTATGCAGGGGGAAACTATGGCTACACCTTC.

The chain has TRBV9 and TRBJ2-3, with 10 bases matching TRBD2. The germline V gene encodes CDR1 SGDLS and CDR2 YYNGEE. Losses at the gene ends were 3 bases for V and 8 bases for J; bases not matched to a gene: 18. The CDR3 spans 18 residues. CDR3 region: CASSGNSASGGLLATQYF. In DNA form, the CDR3 reads TGTGCCAGCAGCGGCAATTCGGCTAGCGGGGGACTCCTCGCTACGCAGTATTTT.

The chain joins TRBV11-2 to TRBJ2-3, with D possibly being TRBD2 (6 bases). The CDR3 has 12 residues. Germline V lookup: CDR1 SGHAT, CDR2 FQNNGV. Trimming left V 2 bases short and J 10 bases short, with 10 bases between. The CDR3 DNA sequence: TGTGCCAGCAGCTTAAACGGAGGGCCGCAGTATTTT. Translation: CASSLNGGPQYF.

The chain recombines TRBV2 with TRBJ2-3, with 7 bases aligning to TRBD2. Germline CDR1 is SNHLY and CDR2 is FYNNEI. The CDR3 is 15 residues long. V shed 4 bases and J 4 bases; nucleotides not matched to a gene: 8. The CDR3, as DNA: TGTGCCAGCAGTGTGTCAGGACTAGGGCCAGATACGCAGTATTTT. It specifies CASSVSGLGPDTQYF.

The gene calls are TRBV18 and TRBJ1-1; D is possibly TRBD1 (5 bases). There are 14 residues in the CDR3. Between the trimmed V and J ends, which lost 1 base and 0 bases, there was a span of 6 bases. Germline assignment: CDR1 KGHSH and CDR2 LQKENI. The CDR3 reads CASSPQGLNTEAFF. Here the CDR3 DNA reads TGTGCCAGCTCACCACAGGGACTGAACACTGAAGCTTTCTTT. Complete variable domain (other parts from reference TRBV18 and TRBJ1-1): NAGVMQNPRHLVRRRGQEARLRCSPMKGHSHVYWYRQLPEEGLKFMVYLQKENIIDESGMPKERFSAEFPKEGPSILRIQQVVRGDSAAYFCASSPQGLNTEAFFGQGTRLTVV.

The chain recombines TRBV7-7 with TRBJ1-5; a weak D match, TRBD1 (6 bases). Between the trimmed V and J ends, which lost 5 bases and 0 bases, there was a span of 23 bases. The CDR3 has 19 amino acids. CDR1 SSHAT and CDR2 FNYEAQ come from the germline V gene (reference sequence). CDR3 loop: CASSLPLSRGECSNQPQHF. The CDR3 DNA reads TGTGCCAGCAGCCTACCCCTGTCCAGGGGAGAATGTAGCAATCAGCCCCAGCATTTT.

The chain employs TRBV4-1 and TRBJ2-7; possibly TRBD1 for D (6 bases). V was cut by 2 bases and J by 0 bases, with 20 bases left in between. There are 18 residues in the CDR3. Per germline, CDR1 MGHRA and CDR2 YSYEKL. The CDR3 coding sequence is TGCGCCAGCAGCCAAAGAATATTTGAACAGGGATCCTCCTACGAGCAGTACTTC. Translated: CASSQRIFEQGSSYEQYF.

The chain has TRBV7-2 and TRBJ1-1; 8 nucleotides agree with TRBD1. Trimming at V came to 7 bases and at J to 0 bases, leaving 10 bases not matched to a gene. CDR1 and CDR2 from the germline V gene are SGHTA and FQGNSA. The CDR3 has 16 residues. The CDR3 sequence: CASTSQGVLMNTEAFF. The CDR3, as DNA: TGTGCCAGCACCTCACAGGGGGTCCTCATGAACACTGAAGCTTTCTTT.

This clone showed up just once. The chain carries TRBV5-6 and TRBJ2-2; 9 bases align to TRBD1. V dropped 6 bases and J dropped 6; count of bases not matched to a gene: 6. The V gene's germline CDR1 is SGHDT and CDR2 YYEEEE. This CDR3 contains 14 residues. The CDR3 sequence is CASIGTGKAGELFF. The CDR3 bases are TGTGCCAGCATCGGGACAGGGAAAGCCGGGGAGCTGTTTTTT. The complete variable domain, with remaining parts taken from reference TRBV5-6 and TRBJ2-2, reads DAGVTQSPTHLIKTRGQQVTLRCSPKSGHDTVSWYQQALGQGPQFIFQYYEEEERQRGNFPDRFSGHQFPNYSSELNVNALLLGDSALYLCASIGTGKAGELFFGEGSRLTVL.

This clone was detected only once. The CDR3: CASSMDRENQPQHF. The CDR3 DNA sequence: TGTGCCAGTAGCATGGACAGGGAGAATCAGCCCCAGCATTTT. The rearrangement joins TRBV19 to TRBJ1-5, with 8 bases that match TRBD1. The germline V gene encodes CDR1 LNHDA and CDR2 SQIVND (reference sequence). CDR3 length: 14 residues. Germline trimming cut 6 bases from V and 4 bases from J; bases unmatched to any gene: 5.

This sequence joins TRBV18 and TRBJ1-6; unclear D gene. This CDR3 is built from 13 residues. CDR1 is KGHSH and CDR2 is LQKENI in the germline V gene. V lost 2 bases, J lost 8 bases, and 7 bases lay in between. The CDR3 DNA follows: TGTGCCAGCTCACCAATTCGCGATTCACCCCTCCACTTT. Protein sequence: CASSPIRDSPLHF.

The chain carries TRBV5-1 and TRBJ2-2, with TRBD2 as a possible D gene (6 bases). The CDR3 covers 16 residues. The germline V and J ends were trimmed by 4 bases and 7 bases, with 20 bases remaining between them. CDR1 and CDR2 from the germline V gene are SGHRS and YFSETQ. In DNA, the CDR3 is TGCGCCAGCAGCACCACTGGAGCGGGCGGGCTCGGGGAGCTGTTTTTT. It yields the protein CASSTTGAGGLGELFF.

The V call is TRBV4-3, the J call TRBJ2-1, with TRBD2 matching 9 bases. V lost 0 bases and J lost 4; bases outside the gene matches: 4. This CDR3 is built from 16 residues. Germline assignment: CDR1 LGHNA and CDR2 YSLEER. CDR3 residues: CASSQDWLAGYNEQFF. The CDR3 region has the DNA TGCGCCAGCAGCCAAGATTGGCTAGCGGGGTACAATGAGCAGTTCTTC.